One and the same sample provided the 17 T cell receptor beta chains below, sequenced in a study of regulatory T cells in long-lasting Graves disease. Relying on iRepertoire HTBI primers and Arm-PCR of CDR3 regions, the team built TCR beta libraries. From the multiplex PCR reads, TCRdb called clonotypes with MiXCR, one entry per CDR3 protein. Here the sample spans about 320,000 distinct CDR3 sequences, about 20% being singletons. Regarding time point: newly diagnosed GD, antithyroid drugs for less than 3 months. Researchers made the TCR library from RNA that was extracted from PBMCs. The material was peripheral blood mononuclear cells (PBMCs), obtained at new diagnosis, from a patient treated with antithyroid drugs. All receptors come from a female donor with Graves disease.

This clonotype was seen many times. The chain employs TRBV12-3 or TRBV12-4 and TRBJ2-7; a possible D gene is TRBD1 (6 bases). This CDR3 has 12 amino acids. V was trimmed by 5 bases and J by 4 bases, leaving 9 bases between them. CDR3: CASSPTGYEQYF. The CDR3 DNA reads as TGTGCCAGCAGTCCCACAGGGTACGAGCAGTACTTC.

This clonotype was counted ten times or more. The rearrangement joins TRBV18 to TRBJ1-4; perhaps TRBD1 as D (5 bases). The CDR3 is 12 residues long. V gave up 6 bases and J gave up 8 bases, with 10 bases separating them. In germline, CDR1 is KGHSH, CDR2 LQKENI. The chain's CDR3 is CASSGGDEKLFF. The CDR3 DNA reads TGTGCCAGCTCCGGGGGAGACGAAAAACTGTTTTTT. Combining the CDR3 with reference TRBV18 and TRBJ1-4 gives the whole variable domain NAGVMQNPRHLVRRRGQEARLRCSPMKGHSHVYWYRQLPEEGLKFMVYLQKENIIDESGMPKERFSAEFPKEGPSILRIQQVVRGDSAAYFCASSGGDEKLFFGSGTQLSVL.

In its sample, this clonotype ranks as medium-sized. CDR3 sequence reads: CASSIGVLEHNEQFF. The DNA for the CDR3 is TGTGCCAGTAGTATAGGGGTGCTCGAGCACAATGAGCAGTTCTTC. The chain joins TRBV19 to TRBJ2-1, with D unresolved. The germline V gene encodes CDR1 LNHDA and CDR2 SQIVND (reference sequence). Trimming took off 1 base at V and 5 bases at J, with 12 bases between the two ends. The CDR3 loop spans 15 amino acids.

This clonotype was detected ten times or more. J is TRBJ1-5 and V is TRBV12-3 or TRBV12-4; no firm D call. The V end was cut by 5 bases, the J end by 0 bases, with 8 bases between. The CDR3 is 14 residues long. CDR3 in amino acids: CASSNGDSNQPQHF. Here the CDR3 DNA reads TGTGCCAGCAGTAACGGGGATAGCAATCAGCCCCAGCATTTT.

The rearrangement joins TRBV24-1 to TRBJ2-5; perhaps D is TRBD1 or TRBD2 (5 bases each). Per germline, CDR1 KGHDR and CDR2 SFDVKD. This CDR3 comprises 14 residues. Trimming left V 4 bases short and J 1 base short, with 9 bases between. CDR3 amino acids: CATSDPGTQETQYF. The CDR3 DNA is TGTGCCACCAGTGACCCCGGGACCCAAGAGACCCAGTACTTC.

In regard to this clonotype: Given a much more abundant clone one base away, this may be a read error. This chain's CDR3 is CAGSYSGQGYSNQPQHF. The CDR3 coding sequence is TGTGCCGGCAGTTACTCGGGGCAGGGGTATAGCAATCAGCCCCAGCATTTT. This chain connects TRBV6-2 or TRBV6-3 to TRBJ1-5; D perhaps matches TRBD1 (6 bases). The CDR3 spans 17 residues. The germline V gene encodes CDR1 MNHEY and CDR2 SVGEGT.

This clonotype has just a few counts. This CDR3 reads CASSLENRDYGYTF. In DNA, the CDR3 is TGCGCCAGCAGCTTGGAGAACAGGGACTATGGCTACACCTTC. The chain carries TRBV5-1 and TRBJ1-2, with D perhaps TRBD1 (6 bases). V was pared by 0 bases and J by 3 bases, with 9 bases between. The germline V gene encodes CDR1 SGHRS and CDR2 YFSETQ. This CDR3 is 14 amino acids long.

The CDR3 sequence is CASSESGRAGNEQFF. CDR3 nucleotides: TGTGCCAGCAGCGAGAGCGGGAGGGCCGGGAATGAGCAGTTCTTC. The J gene is TRBJ2-1, the V gene TRBV3-1; 10 nucleotides line up with TRBD2. Trimming at V came to 5 bases and at J to 7 bases, leaving 8 bases not matched to a gene. Germline V gives CDR1 LGHDT, CDR2 YNNKEL (reference sequence). CDR3 size: 15 residues.

This clonotype was recorded many times. V is TRBV19 and J is TRBJ1-1, with 9 bases identical to TRBD1. V was clipped by 7 bases and J by 1 base; unmatched bases: 7. CDR1 LNHDA and CDR2 SQIVND come from the germline V gene (reference sequence). The CDR3 spans 15 residues. The DNA for the CDR3 is TGTGCCAGTACCCGGGACAGGGTATCGAACACTGAAGCTTTCTTT. It encodes CASTRDRVSNTEAFF.

The sample holds many counts of this clonotype. The chain recombines TRBV6-1 with TRBJ1-2; 8 bases are shared with TRBD1. CDR3 size: 13 residues. Trimming took 5 bases from V and 4 from J; bases not matched to a gene: 3. The germline gives CDR1 MNHNS, CDR2 SASEGT. The CDR3 region has the DNA TGTGCCAGCAGTAAGCAGGGGGCCTATGGCTACACCTTC. This sequence encodes CASSKQGAYGYTF.

V usage is TRBV6-1 and J usage is TRBJ2-1; 8 bases are shared with TRBD2. Germline values: CDR1 MNHNS, CDR2 SASEGT. V dropped 6 bases and J dropped 5; count of bases not matched to a gene: 12. This CDR3 is built from 16 residues. The CDR3 sequence: CASRKVGRALNNEQFF. The CDR3 DNA sequence: TGTGCCAGCAGGAAAGTCGGGAGGGCCCTCAACAATGAGCAGTTCTTC.

The genes are TRBV7-6 and TRBJ1-1; D not resolved. V shed 5 bases and J shed 6 bases, with 13 bases lying between them. Germline CDR1 SGHVS, CDR2 FNYEAQ. This CDR3 has 13 amino acids. The CDR3 DNA is TGTGCCAGCAGCCCGGACGGGTTTTCTGAAGCTTTCTTT. Amino acids: CASSPDGFSEAFF.

Concerning this clonotype itself: One end of the junction fails to match germline, which may point to a read error. The CDR3 DNA sequence: TGTGCCAGCAGCCCCGGGCCAGCCGGAAAACTGATTTTT. Translating gives CASSPGPAGKLIF. The J gene is TRBJ1-4, the V gene TRBV13; D is unclear. The CDR3 contains 13 residues. Germline values: CDR1 PRHDT, CDR2 FYEKMQ (reference sequence).

The rearrangement links TRBV7-9 to TRBJ1-2; no reliable D call. Germline CDR1 SEHNR, CDR2 FQNEAQ (reference sequence). This CDR3 spans 15 amino acids. Trimming removed 1 base at V and 8 bases at J, with 17 bases between. CDR3 in amino acids: CASSLEAARTRGYTF. The CDR3 DNA follows: TGTGCCAGCAGCTTAGAGGCAGCCCGTACTCGCGGCTACACCTTC.

The sample holds a few counts of this clonotype. CDR3 in amino acids: CASSHHGASGSTDTQYF. CDR3 DNA sequence: TGTGCCAGCAGCCATCACGGGGCTTCGGGGTCCACAGATACGCAGTATTTT. This chain links TRBV7-3 with TRBJ2-3; tentatively, D is TRBD1 or TRBD2 (5 bases each). Trimming removed 5 bases at V and 2 bases at J, with 20 bases between. The CDR3 spans 17 residues. Looked up from germline, CDR1 is SGHTA and CDR2 is FQGTGA.

J is TRBJ2-7 and V is TRBV9, with D uncertain. This CDR3 has 13 residues. The V gene's germline CDR1 is SGDLS and CDR2 YYNGEE. V shed 0 bases and J shed 5 bases, with 9 bases lying between them. The CDR3 sequence: CASSVVRTHEQYF. The CDR3 nucleotides are TGTGCCAGCAGCGTAGTGAGGACCCACGAGCAGTACTTC.

This clonotype was found many times. The rearrangement joins TRBV9 to TRBJ2-1, with D maybe TRBD2 (5 bases). Germline V lookup: CDR1 SGDLS, CDR2 YYNGEE. Trimming took off 3 bases at V and 1 base at J, with 14 bases between the two ends. The CDR3 length is 16 residues. CDR3 DNA sequence: TGTGCCAGCAGCGCGGACCTAGCACCGTCCTACAATGAGCAGTTCTTC. As protein: CASSADLAPSYNEQFF.